This is a list of T cell receptor beta chains from one sample in a study of blood T cells in healthy people across ages. TCRdb called the 5' RACE reads again in MiXCR, with one record for every CDR3 protein. The sample records fewer than 2 million distinct CDR3 sequences, roughly two fifths being singletons. The sequencing input was blood. The receptors originated from a human donor in good health. CDR3s include the opening cysteine and the closing phenylalanine or tryptophan. D genes are given only for firm matches. Size values are once, few and many counts, or a class for expanded clones, and some rows have none.

J: TRBJ2-1
D: .
V: TRBV6-2/TRBV6-3
size: .
CDR3: CASSPFRDNEQFF
DNA: TGTGCCAGCAGTCCCTTCCGGGACAATGAGCAGTTCTTC

J: TRBJ2-1
D: .
V: TRBV24-1
size: few
CDR3: CATSDFWRDEQFF
DNA: TGTGCCACCAGTGATTTTTGGAGGGATGAGCAGTTCTTC

J: TRBJ1-2
D: .
V: TRBV12-3/TRBV12-4
size: .
CDR3: CASSDSTFGYTF
DNA: TGTGCCAGCTCGGACAGTACGTTTGGCTACACCTTC

J: TRBJ1-2
D: .
V: TRBV5-1
size: .
CDR3: CASSGSLDHGYTF
DNA: TGCGCCAGCAGCGGGTCTCTTGATCATGGCTACACCTTC

J: TRBJ1-1
D: .
V: TRBV9
size: once
CDR3: CASSVGFQNTEAFF
DNA: TGTGCCAGCAGCGTCGGTTTCCAGAACACTGAAGCTTTCTTT

J: TRBJ2-7
D: TRBD1
V: TRBV7-2
size: few
CDR3: CASSSTDRDSYEQYF
DNA: TGTGCCAGCAGTTCTACGGACAGGGACTCCTACGAGCAGTACTTC

J: TRBJ1-1
D: .
V: TRBV12-3/TRBV12-4
size: few
CDR3: CASSFQDMNTEAFF
DNA: TGTGCCAGCAGTTTTCAGGATATGAACACTGAAGCTTTCTTT

J: TRBJ1-2
D: .
V: TRBV12-3/TRBV12-4
size: .
CDR3: CASTPFDGYNNNYGYTF
DNA: TGTGCCAGCACTCCGTTTGACGGATACAACAATAACTATGGCTACACCTTC

J: TRBJ2-1
D: TRBD1
V: TRBV2
size: few
CDR3: CAISTGTGKYNEQFF
DNA: TGTGCCATCTCCACCGGGACAGGGAAATACAATGAGCAGTTCTTC

J: TRBJ2-5
D: .
V: TRBV28
size: few
CDR3: CASSLTPSGRRETQYF
DNA: TGTGCCAGCAGTTTAACCCCAAGCGGAAGGAGGGAGACCCAGTACTTC

J: TRBJ2-3
D: TRBD1
V: TRBV3-1
size: .
CDR3: CASSQETGVGRDTQYF
DNA: TGTGCCAGCAGCCAGGAGACAGGGGTCGGGAGAGATACGCAGTATTTT

J: TRBJ2-1
D: .
V: TRBV7-9
size: .
CDR3: CASSLQLGSYNEQFF
DNA: TGTGCCAGCAGCTTACAACTGGGATCCTACAATGAGCAGTTCTTC

J: TRBJ2-1
D: .
V: TRBV27
size: .
CDR3: CASSFTQLKFNEQFF
DNA: TGTGCCAGCAGTTTTACTCAGCTTAAGTTCAATGAGCAGTTCTTC

J: TRBJ2-1
D: TRBD2
V: TRBV20-1
size: few
CDR3: CSAPAGGRYHEQFF
DNA: TGCAGTGCCCCAGCGGGGGGGCGGTATCATGAGCAGTTCTTC

J: TRBJ2-7
D: .
V: TRBV9
size: .
CDR3: CASSVDPGFHEQYF
DNA: TGTGCCAGCAGCGTAGATCCGGGGTTCCACGAGCAGTACTTC

J: TRBJ2-5
D: .
V: TRBV6-5
size: .
CDR3: CASSRHGRGVQETQYF
DNA: TGTGCCAGCAGTCGGCATGGACGGGGTGTACAAGAGACCCAGTACTTC